The clone carrying this T cell receptor (beta chain) was recorded a few times. Its cognate antigen is unknown. This beta chain represents an off-target read in a library built for alpha chains; its size is of limited meaning. The CDR3 spans 14 residues. Between the trimmed V and J ends, which lost 6 bases and 4 bases, there was a span of 14 bases. In germline, CDR1 is MNHEY, CDR2 SVGEGT. These data come from a study of spatial heterogeneity in lung cancer. Across the whole study: Detected beta-chain sequences consistently exceeded alpha-chain sequences.

Time point here: sample taken at primary tumor resection. Tumor, nontumor lung or frozen PBMC supplied whole RNA, sequenced without sorting. Study-level results: Higher tumor mutation counts went along with higher counts of expanded intratumoral alpha and beta TCRs.

In the library, each TCR cDNA molecule bore its own unique molecular identifier. TCRdb re-derived calls from the 5' RACE reads in MiXCR, one entry per CDR3 protein. Of about 18,000 distinct CDR3 sequences listed, roughly 9% are singletons. Sequences were derived from lung tumor tissue, sampled at surgery. This chain joins TRBV6-2 or TRBV6-3 and TRBJ2-3; D is tentatively TRBD1 or TRBD2 (6 bases each). This TCR was recovered from a female donor with early-stage non-small cell lung cancer. CDR3 DNA sequence: TGTGCCAGCAGCCCCGCCGGGGGCGCAGATACGCAGTATTTT. It is translated as CASSPAGGADTQYF.